This TCR beta chain was sequenced for a study of CD8 T cells in ankylosing spondylitis. Regarding the study as a whole: There was a TCR beta motif, made of eight highly homologous variants, that appeared characteristic of ankylosing spondylitis blood.

Comments on this clonotype: Its antigen remains unidentified.

TCRdb analysed the 5' RACE reads with MiXCR anew, one entry per CDR3 protein. Altogether a few hundred thousand distinct CDR3 sequences are present, roughly 17% being singletons, with the ten largest covering approximately 1%. Germline trimming cut 1 base from V and 6 bases from J; bases unmatched to any gene: 14. CDR1 and CDR2 (germline): LNHNV, YYDKDF (reference sequence). This CDR3 region has 17 residues. The source of this sequence is a male donor with ankylosing spondylitis. The chain combines TRBV15 with TRBJ2-7, with 8 positions matching TRBD2. Sequencing was carried out using blood, either unsorted or a sorted T cell fraction (not recorded which). The DNA for the CDR3 is TGTGCCACCAGCAGAGGATCCTCCGGGACTAGTTCGTTCGAGCAGTACTTC. Encoded protein: CATSRGSSGTSSFEQYF.